In its sample, the clone carrying this T cell receptor (beta chain) was seen many times. The sample belongs to a study of patients and donors after allogeneic stem cell transplantation. Via MiXCR, TCRdb re-called the RT-PCR reads, giving one row per CDR3 protein. The sample holds roughly 960,000 distinct CDR3 sequences, around 17% seen once. The CDR3 consists of 13 residues. Trimming removed 4 bases from V and 3 bases from J, with 10 bases in between. Per the germline V gene, CDR1 is SGHRS and CDR2 is YFSETQ. V usage is TRBV5-1 and J usage is TRBJ1-1; D unclear. The source material was blood, either unsorted or a sorted T cell fraction (not recorded which). The sequence was obtained from a human donor who was either an allogeneic HSCT recipient or a stem cell or donor lymphocyte infusion donor (not recorded which). It is not recorded whose cells these are; they may come from a transplant donor. The chain's CDR3 is CASSRVADTEAFF. For the CDR3, the DNA is TGCGCCAGCAGCAGAGTAGCGGACACTGAAGCTTTCTTT.